The rows below give T cell receptor beta chains drawn from one sample of a study of blood T cell repertoires in COVID-19. The protocol was immunoSEQ multiplex PCR, while the TCRdb copy is restricted to in-frame clones and leaves out a portion. There are approximately 160,000 clones in the sample; around 83% occur only once, and around 3.6% lies in the top ten. Sequencing used PBMCs or T cells enriched from blood (not recorded which). The receptors were gathered from a woman between 50 and 59 years old in a cohort exposed to, infected with or recovered from COVID-19 (not recorded which). The CDR3 runs from the conserved cysteine through the conserved F or W. The order of the fields is V gene, D gene, clone size, J gene, CDR3 DNA, CDR3 protein. D genes are given only for firm matches. Only some rows state a clone size, as once, few, many or a class for expanded clones.

TRBV19	NA	NA	TRBJ1-4	TGTGCCAGTAGTATCAGGAATACTAATGAAAAACTGTTTTTT	CASSIRNTNEKLFF
TRBV21-1	NA	NA	TRBJ2-1	TGTGCCAGCAGCAAAGTTCGAGAGGATACGGGTGAGCAGTTCTTC	CASSKVREDTGEQFF
TRBV21-1	NA	NA	TRBJ1-1	TGTGCCAGCCCCTACAGGGACAGGGACACTGAAGCTTTCTTT	CASPYRDRDTEAFF
TRBV19	NA	NA	TRBJ2-1	TGTGCCAGTAGTACGACGGACACTTACAATGAGCAGTTCTTC	CASSTTDTYNEQFF
TRBV10-3	TRBD2	NA	TRBJ2-1	TGTGCCATCAGTGAAACTAGCGGGATGAGCTCCTACAATGAGCAGTTCTTC	CAISETSGMSSYNEQFF
TRBV6-5	NA	NA	TRBJ1-2	TGTGCCAGCGACAGCTACTATGGCTACACCTTC	CASDSYYGYTF
TRBV19	NA	NA	TRBJ1-6	TGTGCCAGTAGTATAGCCGGGACATCGGGTTCACCCCTCCACTTT	CASSIAGTSGSPLHF
TRBV7-9	TRBD1	NA	TRBJ2-3	TGTGCCAGCAGCCGACAGGGAGATTACACAGATACGCAGTATTTT	CASSRQGDYTDTQYF
TRBV5-4	NA	NA	TRBJ2-3	TGTGCCAGCACCGGGGACATAACTAGCACAGATACGCAGTATTTT	CASTGDITSTDTQYF
TRBV6-5	NA	once	TRBJ2-2	TGTGCCAGCAGAACCGAGGGGGTAGGGGCCGGGGAGCTGTTTTTT	CASRTEGVGAGELFF